This TCR beta chain comes out of a study of post-analysis software for immune sequencing data. Study as a whole: Included among the disease courses, which were recorded for the cohort, were relapsing-remitting, secondary progressive and progressive-relapsing multiple sclerosis.

About this clonotype: The antigen is undetermined.

Findings and caveats of the study: A handful of TRBV segments appeared more often in patients than in controls, and TRBV5-6, TRBV5-1 and TRBV20-1 were among these. Strong co-clustering by F measure was seen for same-batch samples.

cDNA libraries for TCR beta contained unique molecular identifiers. A few hundred thousand cDNA molecules came from about 1 to 10 million T cells. Via MiXCR, TCRdb re-called the PCR reads, giving one row per CDR3 protein. Among around 700,000 distinct CDR3 sequences listed, about 60% were seen once. The CDR3 totals 12 residues. The germline CDR1 and CDR2 sequences are DFQATT and SNEGSKA (reference sequence). V was cut by 3 bases and J by 3 bases, with 9 bases left in between. This chain connects TRBV20-1 to TRBJ2-7; no clear D. The source of this sequence is a girl aged 2 to 10 with multiple sclerosis. The sample was blood. DNA of the CDR3: TGCAGTGCTAGGAGTGGTAACTACGAGCAGTACTTC. Amino acid sequence: CSARSGNYEQYF.